The sequence of this T cell receptor beta chain was determined in a study of cytomegalovirus exposure and HLA in healthy donors. Germline V gene data show CDR1 as GTSNPN and CDR2 as SVGIG (reference sequence). The CDR3 sequence is 13 residues long. J gave up 6 bases and V 4 bases, and 4 bases lay outside the gene matches. With 60 Vbeta and 13 Jbeta primers, the PCR was carried out. TCRdb's copy holds only in-frame clones and misses some; the assay was immunoSEQ multiplex PCR. Among over 150,000 clones listed, around 79% were seen once. Sequencing used PBMCs. This receptor was obtained from a middle-aged man in good health and CMV-seronegative. V and J are TRBV30 and TRBJ1-5; the match to TRBD1 covers 9 bases. As DNA, the CDR3 is TGTGCCTGGAACAGGGGGCGCCTTCAGCCCCAGCATTTT. This encodes CAWNRGRLQPQHF.